This T cell receptor beta chain was sequenced during a study of HIV-infected patients and healthy controls (dated by TCRdb to the mid-2010s). For the wider study: CD4 counts were modestly but significantly increased in about 90% of the 16 patients after three months of therapy, but they remained below normal ranges. No consistent shift in CD8 counts was seen during early therapy, whereas a slight rise was seen in the CD4:CD8 ratio. An undetectable viral load was attained by 11 of 16 patients by the second bleed and by all patients after a further year of therapy. Relative to controls, total CDR3 counts per chain did not differ significantly, and patients lacked overall T-cell lymphocytopenia. The study tested whether deep TCR repertoire sequencing of HIV patients' small blood samples could capture immune perturbation and reconstitution.

Whole blood was used without cell fractionation, so the repertoire reflected all unsorted peripheral T cells. For RNA extraction, around 2.5 ml of peripheral blood was collected into Tempus tubes. The study enrolled HIV-infected adults who had not yet received antiretroviral therapy and were about to begin treatment, and it processed the first sixteen eligible patients. Patients with febrile or AIDS-related illness, tumors, hepatitis B or C coinfection, immunomodulatory therapy, recent vaccination or treatment interruptions were excluded from enrollment. Residual genomic DNA was removed with the TURBO-DNase kit and globin mRNA was depleted with GLOBINclear. Pretreatment blood from HIV-infected patients was collected just before antiretroviral therapy was started. Broader findings and caveats from the paper: Alpha-chain CDR3s from MAIT cells occurred at high frequency in healthy controls but were severely depleted in HIV+ repertoires. Roughly threefold more distinct CDR3s and higher Shannon diversity were observed in healthy control repertoires than in untreated HIV+ repertoires. The study cohorts differed slightly in age and sex profile, but those differences did not account for the observed differences in diversity. Pairing of alpha and beta chains was not determined in the samples. In size-matched repertoire data, the apparent post-therapy recovery of the Gini index in HIV-infected patients was not replicated. Unequal numbers of distinct sequences between patients and controls complicated comparisons, and size-matching overweighted rare events from HIV-infected data. The use of whole blood limited sequencing depth and precluded separation of the dynamics of distinct T-cell subpopulations. By Jaccard index and by the count of highly shared sequences, healthy controls shared more CDR3s between individuals than HIV+ patients did. Significantly different mean usage between HIV-infected patients and controls was observed for eight alpha and eight beta V genes. HIV-associated CDR3s exhibited a significant reduction in frequency during therapy, whereas CMV-associated CDR3s exhibited no significant change, although the majority increased in frequency. Only sixteen HIV-infected individuals were processed, which the authors considered a major limit on how widely the findings apply. HIV-infected repertoires had significantly higher mean Gini indices than controls, possibly reflecting oligoclonality. The study did not determine donor HLA types.

Relative to germline, V is missing 6 bases and J is missing 3 bases, with 5 bases of the junction outside any gene match. CDR1 and CDR2 (MNHEY, SVGEGT) derive from the germline V gene. Measured from the cysteine to the phenylalanine, the CDR3 is 14 residues long. The DNA shown is the 42-base CDR3, in frame from base 1. SuperScript III was used to reverse transcribe 500 ng RNA with primers targeting the alpha and beta constant regions. Separate alpha and beta chain libraries were generated by chain-specific third strand synthesis with multiplexing indices. In the protocol, all rearrangements within a chain were amplified with a single primer pair so that primer bias was avoided, and molecular barcodes were added to each cDNA molecule. Purified cDNA was ligated with T4 RNA Ligase 1 onto a 5' RACE adapter bearing a random hexamer and the SP2 sequencing primer site. Second strand synthesis was performed with Phusion polymerase and primed from the SP2 site, and slow temperature ramps were applied to favor optimal annealing. The 12-nucleotide barcode on each molecule comprised two random hexamer sequences, both introduced before amplification and concatenated. P5 and P7 adapter elements plus a second index were added in a short first PCR, which was followed by a 23-cycle amplification PCR with P5s and P7 primers. In total the libraries went through roughly 30 PCR cycles, after which the libraries were quantified on a Qubit, sized on a Bioanalyzer, and diluted to 3 to 4 nM. The normalized libraries were sequenced on an Illumina MiSeq using 2 x 250 paired-end kits. MinElute columns were the means by which the reverse transcription reactions were cleaned up, and the reactions were eluted into 9 to 10 ul Tris-Cl. The adapter ligations were run for roughly 25 hours at 16 degrees C, and AMPure XP beads at a 1:1 ratio were afterwards used to clean them. Per the original workflow: A modified Decombinator processed the demultiplexed FASTQ files and output V, J, insert and barcode information. Any sequence that shared a barcode yet differed from the dominant sequence was discarded as an error, and the number of original cDNA molecules was estimated by counting barcodes clustered at Levenshtein distance 3. Downstream analyses used R packages ineq, vegan, igraph and RCytoscape, with IMGT nomenclature and CDR3 definitions. The authors computed V gene usage over distinct sequences and counted each TCR a single time to avoid skew from clonal expansion. Whenever two unique CDR3 amino acid sequences within a donor differed by a single Levenshtein edit, similarity networks linked them. Published HIV-specific CDR3s (roughly 92 alpha, more than 600 beta) and CMV-specific CDR3s (approximately 13 alpha, a few hundred beta) were assembled and queried against the repertoires. Random subsampling to size-matched repertoires demonstrated that the decreased diversity in patients did not result from their lower sequence numbers. TCRdb applied fastp at Q25 and MiXCR to the public reads, then kept only in-frame beta chains. Here each entry gathers all rows of one CDR3 protein and keeps the most common genes and DNA. The V and J calls follow TCRdb's processing rather than the paper's. The sample table shows around 7,600 distinct CDR3 sequences, and 10% are seen once. The ten largest clones take up approximately 22% of the sample.

As regards this clonotype: There is no known antigen for this receptor. No qualities accompany the bases; no much larger clone lies one base away.

The rearranged segments are TRBV6-2 or TRBV6-3 and TRBJ1-5, with 7 bases matching TRBD1. The clonotype was recovered from an adult with HIV infection. The sample in question was blood, obtained before antiretroviral therapy. CDR3 region: CASRTGNNNQPQHF. The DNA reads as follows: TGTGCCAGCAGGACAGGGAATAACAATCAGCCCCAGCATTTT.